In its sample, the clone carrying this T cell receptor (beta chain) was seen many times. The antigen is undetermined. This CDR3 spans 13 amino acids. Trimming left V 6 bases short and J 2 bases short, with 9 bases between. Per germline, CDR1 LNHNV and CDR2 YYDKDF (reference sequence). This entry comes from a study of blood T cells in healthy people across ages. Background on the study: Per two T cells, about one barcoded beta molecule was captured through template switching.

Each sample yielded at least 5.5 micrograms of PBMC total RNA. For the second PCR, which ran for about 7 to 11 cycles, a sample-barcoded 5' primer and a J-beta primer mix were used. In TCRdb, the 5' RACE reads were re-called with MiXCR into one record per CDR3 protein. The data contain nearly 800,000 distinct CDR3 sequences, about 56% of them singletons. The study's findings and limits: When set beside aged donors, long-lived donors presented more naive CD4+ cells and higher diversity. Lack of knowledge of donor CMV status possibly confounded expanded clonotype changes.

The sequence derives from a man aged 40-49 years in good health. V usage is TRBV15 and J usage is TRBJ2-3; no firm D call. The specimen was blood. Here the CDR3 DNA reads TGTGCCACCAGTTCGGTCACCACAGATACGCAGTATTTT. The encoded protein is CATSSVTTDTQYF.